The present TCR beta chain was sequenced within a study of T-cell reconstitution after alpha-beta-depleted transplantation in children. Preparation of the TCRbeta library was carried out with unique molecular identifiers. TCRdb reprocessed the PCR reads with MiXCR, giving one entry per CDR3 protein. This sample has 240,000 or so distinct CDR3 sequences; 12% occur once, and the top ten carry about 2.4%. There are many counts of this clonotype. The V gene lost 10 bases and the J gene lost 0 bases, with 6 bases spanning the gap. The CDR3 is made up of 11 amino acids. The specimen comprised PBMCs from the stem cell graft donor, sampled from the stem cell graft. This TCR was recovered from a human donor who donated a stem cell graft to a child with acute lymphoblastic leukemia. The V gene is TRBV12-3 or TRBV12-4, the J gene TRBJ1-1, with D hard to call. The DNA of the CDR3 is TGTGCCACCACATTGAACACTGAAGCTTTCTTT. It translates to CATTLNTEAFF.